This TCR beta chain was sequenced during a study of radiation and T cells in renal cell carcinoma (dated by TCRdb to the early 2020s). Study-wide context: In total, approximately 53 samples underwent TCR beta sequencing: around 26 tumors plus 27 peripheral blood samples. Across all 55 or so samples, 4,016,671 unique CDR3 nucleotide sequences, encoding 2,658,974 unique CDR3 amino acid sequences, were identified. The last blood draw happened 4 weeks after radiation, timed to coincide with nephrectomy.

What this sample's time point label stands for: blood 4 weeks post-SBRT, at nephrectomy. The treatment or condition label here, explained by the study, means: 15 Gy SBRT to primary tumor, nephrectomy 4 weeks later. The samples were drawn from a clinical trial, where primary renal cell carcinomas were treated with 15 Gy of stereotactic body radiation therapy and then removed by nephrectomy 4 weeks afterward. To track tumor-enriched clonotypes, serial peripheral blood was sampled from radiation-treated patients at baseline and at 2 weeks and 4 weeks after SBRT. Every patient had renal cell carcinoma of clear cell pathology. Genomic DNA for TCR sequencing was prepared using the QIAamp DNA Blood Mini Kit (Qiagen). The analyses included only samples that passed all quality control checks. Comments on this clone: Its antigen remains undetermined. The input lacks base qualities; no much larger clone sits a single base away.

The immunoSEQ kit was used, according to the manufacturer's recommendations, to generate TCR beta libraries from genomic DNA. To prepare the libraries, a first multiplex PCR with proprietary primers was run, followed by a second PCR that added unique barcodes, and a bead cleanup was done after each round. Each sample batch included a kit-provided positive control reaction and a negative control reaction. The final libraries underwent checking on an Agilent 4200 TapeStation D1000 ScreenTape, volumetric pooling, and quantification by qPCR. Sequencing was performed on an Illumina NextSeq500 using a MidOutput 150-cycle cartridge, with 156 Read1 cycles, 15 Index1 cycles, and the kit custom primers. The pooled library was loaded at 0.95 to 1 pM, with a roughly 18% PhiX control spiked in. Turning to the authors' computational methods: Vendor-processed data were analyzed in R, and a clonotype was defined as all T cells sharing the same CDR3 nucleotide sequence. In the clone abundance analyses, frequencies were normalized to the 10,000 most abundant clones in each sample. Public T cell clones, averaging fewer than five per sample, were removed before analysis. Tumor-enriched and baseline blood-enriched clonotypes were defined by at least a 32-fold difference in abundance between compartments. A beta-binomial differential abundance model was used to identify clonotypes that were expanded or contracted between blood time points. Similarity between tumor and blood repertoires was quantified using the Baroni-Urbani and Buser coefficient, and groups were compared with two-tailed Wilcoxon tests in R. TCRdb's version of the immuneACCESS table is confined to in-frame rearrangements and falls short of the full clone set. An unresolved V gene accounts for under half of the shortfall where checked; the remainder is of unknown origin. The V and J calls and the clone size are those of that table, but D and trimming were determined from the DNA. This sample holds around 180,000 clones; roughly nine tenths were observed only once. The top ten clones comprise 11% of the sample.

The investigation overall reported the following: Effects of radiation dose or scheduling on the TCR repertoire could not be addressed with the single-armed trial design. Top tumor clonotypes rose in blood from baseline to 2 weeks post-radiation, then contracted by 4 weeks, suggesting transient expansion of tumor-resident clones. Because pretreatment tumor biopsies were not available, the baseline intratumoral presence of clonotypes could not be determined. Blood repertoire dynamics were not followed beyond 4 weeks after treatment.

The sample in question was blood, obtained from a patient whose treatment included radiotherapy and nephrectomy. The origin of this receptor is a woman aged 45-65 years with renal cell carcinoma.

The CDR3 reads as follows: CASRGAGPIGYNEQFF. The DNA sequence follows: TGTGCCAGCCGCGGGGCAGGGCCGATAGGCTACAATGAGCAGTTCTTC. In this chain, TRBV6-6 is recombined with TRBJ2-1, with TRBD2 as a weak D call on 6 bases. The CDR3, cysteine through phenylalanine, is 16 amino acids long. Here the CDR3 DNA is all that survives: 48 bases in frame from base 1. CDR1 MNHNY and CDR2 SVGAGI are derived from the germline V gene (reference sequence). V and J are truncated by 8 bases and 3 bases respectively, leaving an intervening sequence of 20 bases.